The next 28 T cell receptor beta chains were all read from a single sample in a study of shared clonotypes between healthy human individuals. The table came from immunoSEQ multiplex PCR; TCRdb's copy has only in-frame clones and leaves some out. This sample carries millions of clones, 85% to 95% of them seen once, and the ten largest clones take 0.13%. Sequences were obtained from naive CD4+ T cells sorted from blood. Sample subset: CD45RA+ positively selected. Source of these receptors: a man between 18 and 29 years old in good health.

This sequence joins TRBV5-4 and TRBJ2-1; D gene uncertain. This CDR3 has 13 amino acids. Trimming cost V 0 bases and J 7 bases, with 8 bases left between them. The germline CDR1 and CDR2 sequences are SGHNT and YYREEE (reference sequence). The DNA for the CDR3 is TGTGCCAGCAGCTTGGCACTTAGGAATGAGCAGTTCTTC. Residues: CASSLALRNEQFF.

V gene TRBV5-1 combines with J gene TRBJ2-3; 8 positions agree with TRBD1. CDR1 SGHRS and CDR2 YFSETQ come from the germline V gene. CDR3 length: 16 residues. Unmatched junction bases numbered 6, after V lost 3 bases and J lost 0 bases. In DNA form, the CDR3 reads TGCGCCAGCAGCTCCGGGACAGGAGGAAGCACAGATACGCAGTATTTT. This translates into CASSSGTGGSTDTQYF.

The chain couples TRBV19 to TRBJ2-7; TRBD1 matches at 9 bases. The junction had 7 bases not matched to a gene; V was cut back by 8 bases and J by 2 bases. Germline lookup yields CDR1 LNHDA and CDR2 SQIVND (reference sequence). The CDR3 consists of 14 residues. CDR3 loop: CASGTGGAPYEQYF. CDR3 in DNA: TGTGCCAGTGGAACAGGGGGCGCTCCCTACGAGCAGTACTTC.

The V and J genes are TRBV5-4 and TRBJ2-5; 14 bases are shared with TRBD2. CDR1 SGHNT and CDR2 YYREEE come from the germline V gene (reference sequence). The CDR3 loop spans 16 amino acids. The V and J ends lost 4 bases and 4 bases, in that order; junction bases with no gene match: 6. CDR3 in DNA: TGTGCCAGCAGCCCGACTAGCGGGGGGGCAGGAGAGACCCAGTACTTC. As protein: CASSPTSGGAGETQYF.

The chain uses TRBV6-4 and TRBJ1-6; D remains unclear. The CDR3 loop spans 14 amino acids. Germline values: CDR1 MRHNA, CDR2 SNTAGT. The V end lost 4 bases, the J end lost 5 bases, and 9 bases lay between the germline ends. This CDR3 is CASSVESNNSPLHF. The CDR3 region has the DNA TGTGCCAGCAGTGTGGAGAGCAATAATTCACCCCTCCACTTT.

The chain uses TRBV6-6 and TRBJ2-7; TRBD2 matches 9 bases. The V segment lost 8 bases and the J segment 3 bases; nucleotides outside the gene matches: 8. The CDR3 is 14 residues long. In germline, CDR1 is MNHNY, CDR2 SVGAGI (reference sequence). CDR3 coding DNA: TGTGCCAGCCGCGCCCCTAGCGGGGTCTACGAGCAGTACTTC. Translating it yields CASRAPSGVYEQYF.

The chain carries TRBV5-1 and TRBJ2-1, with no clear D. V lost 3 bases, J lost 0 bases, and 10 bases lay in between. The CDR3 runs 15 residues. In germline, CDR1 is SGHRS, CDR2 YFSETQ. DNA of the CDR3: TGCGCCAGCAGCTCCCCTCTTAGCTCCTACAATGAGCAGTTCTTC. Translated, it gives CASSSPLSSYNEQFF.

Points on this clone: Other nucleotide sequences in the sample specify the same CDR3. CDR3 nucleotide sequence: TGTGCCACCAGCAGAGACCGGGTTAACACTGAAGCTTTCTTT. This encodes CATSRDRVNTEAFF. The chain has TRBV15 and TRBJ1-1; D not certain. CDR1 LNHNV and CDR2 YYDKDF come from the germline V gene (reference sequence). V shed 0 bases and J shed 2 bases, with 7 bases lying between them. CDR3 length: 14 amino acids.

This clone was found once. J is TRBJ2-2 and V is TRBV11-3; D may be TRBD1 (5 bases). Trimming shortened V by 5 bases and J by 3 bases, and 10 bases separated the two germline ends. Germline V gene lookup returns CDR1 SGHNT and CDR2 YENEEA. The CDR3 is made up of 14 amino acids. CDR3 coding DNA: TGTGCCAGCAGCCTATTAGGGGACACCGGGGAGCTGTTTTTT. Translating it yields CASSLLGDTGELFF.

The CDR3 here is CASSLGHPLAGKFYEQYF. CDR3 nucleotides: TGTGCCAGCAGCTTAGGCCACCCACTAGCGGGAAAATTCTACGAGCAGTACTTC. The chain recombines TRBV7-2 with TRBJ2-7, with 10 bases fitting TRBD2. The CDR3 totals 18 residues. The V gene end was trimmed by 1 base and the J gene end by 3 bases; junction bases not matched to a gene: 12. The germline gives CDR1 SGHTA, CDR2 FQGNSA. The full variable domain, its missing parts supplied by reference TRBV7-2 and TRBJ2-7, is GAGVSQSPSNKVTEKGKDVELRCDPISGHTALYWYRQSLGQGLEFLIYFQGNSAPDKSGLPSDRFSAERTGGSVSTLTIQRTQQEDSAVYLCASSLGHPLAGKFYEQYFGPGTRLTVT.

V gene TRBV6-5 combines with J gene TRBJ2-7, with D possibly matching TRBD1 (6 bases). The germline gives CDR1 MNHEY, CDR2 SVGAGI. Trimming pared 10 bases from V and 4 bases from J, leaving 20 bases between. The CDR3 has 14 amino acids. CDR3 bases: TGTGCCACCAAACAGGGCGGTAAGAAATACGAGCAGTACTTC. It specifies CATKQGGKKYEQYF.

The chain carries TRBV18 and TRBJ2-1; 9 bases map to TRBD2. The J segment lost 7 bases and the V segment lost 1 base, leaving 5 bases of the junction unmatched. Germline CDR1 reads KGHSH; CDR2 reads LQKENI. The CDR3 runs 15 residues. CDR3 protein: CASSPLSGSWNEQFF. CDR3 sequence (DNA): TGTGCCAGCTCACCACTTAGCGGGAGTTGGAATGAGCAGTTCTTC.

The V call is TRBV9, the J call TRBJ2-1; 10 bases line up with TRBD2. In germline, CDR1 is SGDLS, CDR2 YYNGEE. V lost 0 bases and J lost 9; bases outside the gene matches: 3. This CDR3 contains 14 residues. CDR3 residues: CASSVDVAGGEQFF. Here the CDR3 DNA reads TGTGCCAGCAGCGTAGATGTAGCGGGGGGTGAGCAGTTCTTC.

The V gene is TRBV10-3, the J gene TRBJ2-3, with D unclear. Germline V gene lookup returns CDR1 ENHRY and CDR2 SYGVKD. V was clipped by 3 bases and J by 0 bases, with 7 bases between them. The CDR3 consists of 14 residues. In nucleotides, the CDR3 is TGTGCCATCAGTGAACTGGATAGCACAGATACGCAGTATTTT. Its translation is CAISELDSTDTQYF.

CDR3 nucleotide sequence: TGTGCTAGTGGTTTGCCCCCTAGCACGACGCAGTATTTT. Amino acids: CASGLPPSTTQYF. The chain employs TRBV12-5 and TRBJ2-3; D possibly corresponds to TRBD2 (5 bases). Trimming cost V 2 bases and J 9 bases, with 12 bases left between them. This CDR3 spans 13 amino acids. Germline V CDR1 and CDR2: LGHNT, FRNRAP. Complete variable domain (other parts from reference TRBV12-5 and TRBJ2-3): DARVTQTPRHKVTEMGQEVTMRCQPILGHNTVFWYRQTMMQGLELLAYFRNRAPLDDSGMPKDRFSAEMPDATLATLKIQPSEPRDSAVYFCASGLPPSTTQYFGPGTRLTVL.

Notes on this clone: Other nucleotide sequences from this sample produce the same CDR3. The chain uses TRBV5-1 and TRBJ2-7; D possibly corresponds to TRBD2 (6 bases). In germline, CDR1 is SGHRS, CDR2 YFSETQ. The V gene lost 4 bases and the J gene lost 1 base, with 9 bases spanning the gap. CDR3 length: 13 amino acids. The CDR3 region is CASSPEGSYEQYF. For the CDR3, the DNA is TGCGCCAGCAGCCCGGAGGGATCCTACGAGCAGTACTTC. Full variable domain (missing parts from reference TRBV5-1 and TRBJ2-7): KAGVTQTPRYLIKTRGQQVTLSCSPISGHRSVSWYQQTPGQGLQFLFEYFSETQRNKGNFPGRFSGRQFSNSRSEMNVSTLELGDSALYLCASSPEGSYEQYFGPGTRLTVT.

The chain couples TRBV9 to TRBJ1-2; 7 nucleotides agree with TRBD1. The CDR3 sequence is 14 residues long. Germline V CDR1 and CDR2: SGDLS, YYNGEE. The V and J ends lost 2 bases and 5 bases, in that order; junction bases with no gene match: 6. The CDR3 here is CASSVTGQTYGYTF. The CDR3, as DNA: TGTGCCAGCAGCGTTACGGGACAGACGTATGGCTACACCTTC.

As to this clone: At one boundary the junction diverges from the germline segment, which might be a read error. For the CDR3, the DNA is TGCGCCAGCAGATTGGATACGGGGCCGAACACTGAAGCTTTCTTT. It yields the protein CASRLDTGPNTEAFF. The rearrangement uses TRBV5-1 and TRBJ1-1; possibly TRBD1 for D (5 bases). The CDR3 extends over 15 amino acids. CDR1 and CDR2 (germline): SGHRS, YFSETQ. Using reference TRBV5-1 and TRBJ1-1 for the parts outside the CDR3, the full variable domain is KAGVTQTPRYLIKTRGQQVTLSCSPISGHRSVSWYQQTPGQGLQFLFEYFSETQRNKGNFPGRFSGRQFSNSRSEMNVSTLELGDSALYLCASRLDTGPNTEAFFGQGTRLTVV.

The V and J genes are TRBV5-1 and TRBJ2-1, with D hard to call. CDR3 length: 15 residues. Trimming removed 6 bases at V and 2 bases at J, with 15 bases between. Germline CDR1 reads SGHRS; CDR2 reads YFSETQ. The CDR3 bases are TGCGCCAGCAACGAACGTCCCCCGACCTACAATGAGCAGTTCTTC. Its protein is CASNERPPTYNEQFF.

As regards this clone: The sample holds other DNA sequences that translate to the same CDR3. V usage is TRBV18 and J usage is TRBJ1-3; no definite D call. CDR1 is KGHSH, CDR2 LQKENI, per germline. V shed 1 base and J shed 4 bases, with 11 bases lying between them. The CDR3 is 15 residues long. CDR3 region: CASSPQGPPGNTIYF. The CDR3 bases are TGTGCCAGCTCACCACAGGGTCCTCCGGGAAACACCATATATTTT.

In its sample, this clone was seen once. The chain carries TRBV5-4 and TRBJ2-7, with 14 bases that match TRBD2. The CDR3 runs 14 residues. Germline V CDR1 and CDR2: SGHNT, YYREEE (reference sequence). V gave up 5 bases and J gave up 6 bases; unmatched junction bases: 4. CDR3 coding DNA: TGTGCCAGCAGGGCGGGGACTAGCGGGAGCGAGCAGTACTTC. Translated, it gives CASRAGTSGSEQYF.

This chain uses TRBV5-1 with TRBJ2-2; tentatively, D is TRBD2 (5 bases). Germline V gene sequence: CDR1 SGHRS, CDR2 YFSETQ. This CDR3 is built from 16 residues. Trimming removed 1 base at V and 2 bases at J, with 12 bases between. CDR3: CASSLPGKGNTGELFF. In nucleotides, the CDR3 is TGCGCCAGCAGCTTGCCGGGGAAGGGAAACACCGGGGAGCTGTTTTTT.

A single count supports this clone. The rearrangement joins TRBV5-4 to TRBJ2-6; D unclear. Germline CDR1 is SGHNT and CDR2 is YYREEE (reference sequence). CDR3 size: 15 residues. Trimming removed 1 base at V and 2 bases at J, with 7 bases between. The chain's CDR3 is CASSLMGTGANVLTF. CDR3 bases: TGTGCCAGCAGCTTGATGGGGACTGGGGCCAACGTCCTGACTTTC.

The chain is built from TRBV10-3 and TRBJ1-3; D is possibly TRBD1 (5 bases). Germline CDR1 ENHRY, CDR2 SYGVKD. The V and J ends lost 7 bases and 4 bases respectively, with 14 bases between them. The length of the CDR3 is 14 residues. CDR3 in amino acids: CAITLDTVGNTIYF. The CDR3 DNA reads TGTGCCATCACCTTGGACACGGTGGGAAACACCATATATTTT.

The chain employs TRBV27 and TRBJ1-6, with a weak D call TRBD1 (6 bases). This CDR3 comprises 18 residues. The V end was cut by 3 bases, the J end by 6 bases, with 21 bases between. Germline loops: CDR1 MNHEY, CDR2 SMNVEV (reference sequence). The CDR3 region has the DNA TGTGCCAGCAGTTTTTACCACTTCCGGGACACCCTTAATTCACCCCTCCACTTT. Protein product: CASSFYHFRDTLNSPLHF.

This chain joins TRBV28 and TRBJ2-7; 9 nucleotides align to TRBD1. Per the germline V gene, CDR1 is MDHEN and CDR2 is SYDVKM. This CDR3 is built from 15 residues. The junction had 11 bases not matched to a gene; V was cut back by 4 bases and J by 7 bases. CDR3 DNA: TGTGCCAGCAGTTGGGGGGACAGGGTCTCGGGAGAGCAGTACTTC. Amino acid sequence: CASSWGDRVSGEQYF.

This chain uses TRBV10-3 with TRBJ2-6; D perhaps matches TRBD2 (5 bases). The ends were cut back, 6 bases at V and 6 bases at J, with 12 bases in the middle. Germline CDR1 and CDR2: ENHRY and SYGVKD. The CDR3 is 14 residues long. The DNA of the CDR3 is TGTGCCATCAGCAACCGGGATCCGGCCAACGTCCTGACTTTC. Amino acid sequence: CAISNRDPANVLTF.

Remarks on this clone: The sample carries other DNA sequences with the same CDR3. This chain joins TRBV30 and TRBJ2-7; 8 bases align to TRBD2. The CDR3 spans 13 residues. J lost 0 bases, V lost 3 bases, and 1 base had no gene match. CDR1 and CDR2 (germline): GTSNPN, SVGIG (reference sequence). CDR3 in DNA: TGTGCCTGGAGCAGCGGGGGCTCCTACGAGCAGTACTTC. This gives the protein CAWSSGGSYEQYF.